This T cell receptor beta chain originates from a study of T cells of healthy individuals. The CDR3 loop spans 13 amino acids. This clonotype was seen at least ten times. MiXCR, run by TCRdb on the 5' RACE reads, gives a single entry per CDR3 protein. The table has around 100,000 distinct CDR3 sequences, 17% seen once. The TCR comes from a human donor in good health. V gene TRBV3-2 combines with J gene TRBJ2-7. TRBV3-2 is designated a pseudogene. The DNA for the CDR3 is TGTGCCAGCAGCCAAGACAACTCCTACGAGCAGTACTTC. Its translation is CASSQDNSYEQYF.